Below, 16 T cell receptor beta chains from the same sample are listed, as sequenced in a study of beta chain features in type 1 diabetes listed by TCRdb under 2018. Library preparation employed the immunoSEQ multiplex PCR assay. All of the isolated RNA was reverse transcribed with the High Capacity cDNA Reverse Transcription Kit, so expressed TCRB transcripts were sequenced. The source is immuneACCESS, and TCRdb retained only in-frame sequences with V and J called. Part of the clones is not carried over; for the studies checked, unresolved V genes explain less than half of this, and the remainder is unexplained. The sample profile shows about 240,000 clones; about 30% of them were found once. Around 4% of the sample is in the top ten clones. Sequencing input: central memory CD4+ T cells from blood. The receptors stem from a man aged 25 to 40 in good health.

The chain couples TRBV30 to TRBJ2-3, with D perhaps assigned TRBD1 or TRBD2 (5 bases each). V was clipped by 1 base and J by 0 bases, with 8 bases between them. The CDR3 covers 14 residues. The V gene's germline CDR1 is GTSNPN and CDR2 SVGIG (reference sequence). Written as DNA, the CDR3 is TGTGCCTGGAGTGGGGACCACAGCACAGATACGCAGTATTTT. The encoded protein is CAWSGDHSTDTQYF. Supplemented by reference TRBV30 and TRBJ2-3, the full variable domain reads SQTIHQWPATLVQPVGSPLSLECTVEGTSNPNLYWYRQAAGRGLQLLFYSVGIGQISSEVPQNLSASRPQDRQFILSSKKLLLSDSGFYLCAWSGDHSTDTQYFGPGTRLTVL.

This chain connects TRBV7-9 to TRBJ1-1, with TRBD1 identical over 7 bases. The germline V gene has CDR1 SEHNR and CDR2 FQNEAQ (reference sequence). J was trimmed by 8 bases and V by 5 bases; bases with no gene match: 8. This CDR3 region has 13 residues. The chain's CDR3 is CASSIYRGTEAFF. CDR3 bases: TGTGCCAGCAGCATCTACAGGGGAACCGAAGCTTTCTTT.

The chain couples TRBV15 to TRBJ2-5; 10 bases agree with TRBD1. The V gene's germline CDR1 is LNHNV and CDR2 YYDKDF (reference sequence). The V and J ends lost 3 bases and 0 bases, in that order; junction bases with no gene match: 1. The CDR3 has 15 residues. This CDR3 is CATSRGQGNQETQYF. For the CDR3, the DNA is TGTGCCACCAGCAGGGGACAGGGGAACCAAGAGACCCAGTACTTC.

V usage is TRBV18 and J usage is TRBJ2-2, with no clear D. The length of the CDR3 is 13 residues. V was clipped by 1 base and J by 4 bases, with 4 bases between them. The V gene's germline CDR1 is KGHSH and CDR2 LQKENI. DNA of the CDR3: TGTGCCAGCTCACCACAAGTCACCGGGGAGCTGTTTTTT. This sequence encodes CASSPQVTGELFF.

In this sample, this clone turned up a few times. The chain carries TRBV5-6 and TRBJ2-3; the D gene is possibly TRBD2 (5 bases). V was shortened by 1 base and J by 3 bases, with 15 bases between the two germline ends. Germline-derived CDR1 and CDR2 are SGHDT and YYEEEE. CDR3 size: 16 residues. The CDR3 is CASSLRGLRGTDTQYF. CDR3 sequence (DNA): TGTGCCAGCAGCTTGAGAGGGCTTCGAGGGACAGATACGCAGTATTTT.

The V and J genes are TRBV7-9 and TRBJ2-3; TRBD1 aligns across 10 bases. With 4 bases clipped from V and 3 bases from J, the junction kept 10 bases outside the gene matches. The CDR3 spans 17 residues. The germline V gene encodes CDR1 SEHNR and CDR2 FQNEAQ (reference sequence). For the CDR3, the DNA is TGTGCCAGCAGCTCAGCCCCCGGGACAGGGGTGACAGATACGCAGTATTTT. Encoded protein: CASSSAPGTGVTDTQYF.

This clone was picked up many times. The identical CDR3 is also encoded by other nucleotide sequences in the sample. This chain connects TRBV7-2 to TRBJ1-5; D might be TRBD1 (6 bases). The germline V gene encodes CDR1 SGHTA and CDR2 FQGNSA. V was shortened by 5 bases and J by 6 bases, with 17 bases between the two germline ends. This CDR3 spans 15 amino acids. The CDR3 DNA reads as TGTGCCAGCAGCCTTCGAGGGGGGGCCAGTCAGCCCCAGCATTTT. Protein: CASSLRGGASQPQHF.

V gene TRBV28 combines with J gene TRBJ1-3; D is ambiguous. Trimming removed 2 bases at V and 0 bases at J, with 5 bases between. This CDR3 spans 14 amino acids. The germline gives CDR1 MDHEN, CDR2 SYDVKM. Here the CDR3 reads CASSLMDSGNTIYF. The CDR3 DNA reads as TGTGCCAGCAGTTTAATGGACTCTGGAAACACCATATATTTT.

This clone was seen a handful of times. The chain employs TRBV15 and TRBJ2-7; 9 bases are a match to TRBD1. The CDR3 has 18 amino acids. Germline V gene sequence: CDR1 LNHNV, CDR2 YYDKDF (reference sequence). Trimming at V came to 0 bases and at J to 4 bases, leaving 13 bases not matched to a gene. In nucleotides, the CDR3 is TGTGCCACCAGCAGAGATCCGGCCCAAACAGGGGGCGTATACGAGCAGTACTTC. This encodes CATSRDPAQTGGVYEQYF.

This clone came up a few times. J is TRBJ1-2 and V is TRBV19; TRBD1 matches 7 bases. V was pared by 7 bases and J by 7 bases, with 15 bases of the junction left unmatched. Germline V gene data show CDR1 as LNHDA and CDR2 as SQIVND (reference sequence). The CDR3 is made up of 15 amino acids. The CDR3 protein is CASTPRETGFGGYTF. The CDR3 region has the DNA TGTGCCAGTACCCCCCGAGAGACAGGGTTTGGTGGCTACACCTTC.

This clone occurred many times. The rearrangement uses TRBV28 and TRBJ2-7; D not resolved. Germline loops: CDR1 MDHEN, CDR2 SYDVKM. V was trimmed by 6 bases and J by 4 bases, leaving 13 bases between them. The CDR3 contains 13 residues. The CDR3 protein is CASRLLDGYEQYF. The CDR3 DNA sequence: TGTGCCAGCAGACTGCTAGACGGATACGAGCAGTACTTC.

The chain combines TRBV2 with TRBJ2-1, with 9 bases fitting TRBD1. CDR1 SNHLY and CDR2 FYNNEI come from the germline V gene. There are 15 residues in the CDR3. J lost 3 bases, V lost 4 bases, and 4 bases had no gene match. CDR3 loop: CASSGDREDYNEQFF. CDR3 coding DNA: TGTGCCAGCAGTGGGGACAGGGAGGACTACAATGAGCAGTTCTTC.

Regarding this clone: Other DNA sequences in the same sample also yield this CDR3. The V gene is TRBV20-1, the J gene TRBJ2-5; the D is unclear. CDR3 length: 11 residues. The V gene's germline CDR1 is DFQATT and CDR2 SNEGSKA (reference sequence). V gave up 6 bases and J gave up 5 bases, with 10 bases separating them. For the CDR3, the DNA is TGCAGTGCGCTCCTAGGGGAGACCCAGTACTTC. This gives the protein CSALLGETQYF.

This clone was counted between two and nine times. The V and J genes are TRBV11-2 and TRBJ2-7; D unclear. V was trimmed by 2 bases and J by 0 bases, leaving 8 bases between them. Germline-derived CDR1 and CDR2 are SGHAT and FQNNGV. The CDR3 totals 14 residues. For the CDR3, the DNA is TGTGCCAGCAGCTTACTCGCCACCTCCTACGAGCAGTACTTC. Residues: CASSLLATSYEQYF.

About this clone itself: In the same sample, other DNA sequences code for this CDR3. This chain connects TRBV29-1 to TRBJ2-7; TRBD2 might be the D (5 bases). V lost 6 bases and J 6 bases, leaving 15 bases between the germline ends. This CDR3 has 12 amino acids. Germline-derived CDR1 and CDR2 are SQVTM and ANQGSEA. The CDR3 bases are TGCAGCGTAAGGACGGGGAGTGGCGAGCAGTACTTC. Its translation is CSVRTGSGEQYF.

J is TRBJ1-6 and V is TRBV28; D is ambiguous. Trimming pared 8 bases from V and 6 bases from J, leaving 8 bases between. The germline V gene has CDR1 MDHEN and CDR2 SYDVKM. The CDR3 length is 12 residues. The CDR3 sequence: CASRLLNSPLHF. CDR3 nucleotide sequence: TGTGCCAGCCGATTGCTTAATTCACCCCTCCACTTT. The whole variable domain, remainder taken from reference TRBV28 and TRBJ1-6, is DVKVTQSSRYLVKRTGEKVFLECVQDMDHENMFWYRQDPGLGLRLIYFSYDVKMKEKGDIPEGYSVSREKKERFSLILESASTNQTSMYLCASRLLNSPLHFGNGTRLTVT.